The following is a T cell receptor (beta chain) sequence with its context. Germline trimming cut 3 bases from V and 5 bases from J; bases unmatched to any gene: 5. Looked up from germline, CDR1 is KGHSH and CDR2 is LQKENI. CDR3 length: 15 residues. Under the authors' procedure: Quantification of nucleated cells was approximated via reference gene primer amplification. Data came from immunoSEQ multiplex PCR; TCRdb stores just in-frame clones and leaves some out. V, J and clone size are taken as reported in that table, and D and trimming were inferred from the DNA itself. The table shows roughly 290,000 clones, with around nine tenths occurring only once. This sample stems from a study of blood T cell repertoires in COVID-19. Turning to the study itself: Acute-phase and convalescent COVID-19 samples originated in the United States, Italy and Spain. T cells, B-cell-depleted T cells, or PBMCs supplied cDNA or gDNA.

The V and J genes are TRBV18 and TRBJ2-3; TRBD2 matches at 10 bases. This sequence was found in a man aged 25 to 40 with acute or convalescent COVID-19. The sequenced sample consisted of peripheral blood. In DNA form, the CDR3 reads TGTGCCAGCTCACCTGGCAGCGGGAGGGAAGATACGCAGTATTTT. Protein sequence: CASSPGSGREDTQYF. Full variable domain (outside the CDR3, taken from reference TRBV18 and TRBJ2-3): NAGVMQNPRHLVRRRGQEARLRCSPMKGHSHVYWYRQLPEEGLKFMVYLQKENIIDESGMPKERFSAEFPKEGPSILRIQQVVRGDSAAYFCASSPGSGREDTQYFGPGTRLTVL.